This T cell receptor beta chain was sequenced in a study of response to subunit inactivated influenza vaccine. TCRdb processed the RT-PCR reads anew with MiXCR; each CDR3 protein has one entry. The sample holds about 780,000 distinct CDR3 sequences, about 18% seen once. This CDR3 is 14 amino acids long. V was cut by 2 bases and J by 1 base, with 10 bases left in between. CDR1 and CDR2 from the germline V gene are SGHNT and YYREEE (reference sequence). Study-wide findings and caveats: Few new T cells, the authors suggested, are recruited by each seasonal influenza vaccination.

Regarding this clonotype: Its antigen remains unknown.

The J gene is TRBJ2-7, the V gene TRBV5-4; tentative D call: TRBD1 (5 bases). Source: PBMCs from blood, taken around 5 days after vaccination. This TCR derives from a man in his fifties or sixties who received an inactivated influenza vaccine. The CDR3 sequence is CASSLSTDSYEQYF. CDR3 coding DNA: TGTGCCAGCAGCTTATCGACAGATTCCTACGAGCAGTACTTC.